This T cell receptor beta chain was observed in a study of OX40 agonist ivuxolimab in advanced cancers. For the wider study: The costimulatory receptor OX40 (CD134) was targeted by ivuxolimab, a fully human IgG2 agonistic monoclonal antibody. Intravenous ivuxolimab was administered to patients every 2 weeks at six dose levels: 0.01, 0.1, 0.3, 1.5, 3 and 10 mg/kg. Among the approximately 54 dose-escalation patients, about 19 had hepatocellular carcinoma, some 15 melanoma, 9 renal cell carcinoma and 9 head and neck cancer. The dose-escalation cohort was about 86% male with a mean age of about 54 years, ranging from 23 to 79. Patients were allowed to have had prior anti-PD-1, anti-PD-L1 or anti-CTLA-4 therapy, and 40% of the dose-escalation patients had previously received checkpoint inhibitors. Three dose-escalation patients achieved partial responses, one with hepatocellular carcinoma and two with cutaneous melanoma. The point of sequencing TCRbeta in the periphery was to test whether ivuxolimab changed TCR sequence diversity and drove clonal T-cell expansion. The paper reports the monotherapy dose-escalation portion (N of about 47 patients) of the phase I ivuxolimab trial. Overall results and qualifications from the work: Antigen specificity was not determined for the clonally expanded peripheral T cells. At doses from 0.1 to 3.0 mg/kg, clonal expansion was seen in both CD4+ and CD8+ blood T cells between baseline and week 6. On average, CD8+ T cells showed more expanded clones than CD4+ T cells after ivuxolimab. In partial responders in the 0.1-3.0 mg/kg groups, normalized peripheral clonal expansion was found to be among the lowest, especially among CD8+ T cells. Low levels of normalized T-cell clonal expansion were also shown by some nonresponding patients.

About this clone: This receptor's antigen is unknown. No base quality values were provided; no much bigger clone lies one nucleotide off.

The CDR3 runs 17 amino acids, cysteine and phenylalanine included. Just the 51-base CDR3 DNA is kept, in frame starting at base 1. V is reduced by 4 bases and J by 1 base, leaving a spacing of 20 bases between them. CDR1 and CDR2 are read off the germline V gene as SGHRS and YFSETQ. For sequencing of the TCRbeta CDR3 region, genomic DNA was extracted from the sorted cells. The immunoSEQ Assay was used to sequence the TCRbeta CDR3 regions. Sourced from immuneACCESS, this table was stored by TCRdb with only in-frame sequences that have V and J called. A share of the clones is absent; for the studies checked, an unresolved V gene accounts for under half, and the remainder has no known explanation. Present in this sample are 75,000 to 80,000 clones, approximately 95% of which were seen just once. The top ten clonotypes cover about a fifth of the sample. The trial excluded patients who had a history of autoimmune disease or were on systemic immunosuppression. Peripheral blood for TCR sequencing was drawn from every dose cohort at baseline, at cycle 4 day 1 and at cycle 7 day 1. Samples were obtained from an open-label, multicenter, first-in-human phase I dose-escalation trial of ivuxolimab. Adults with locally advanced or metastatic melanoma, renal cell carcinoma, hepatocellular carcinoma or head and neck squamous cell carcinoma were enrolled in the trial. Before TCR sequencing, CD4+ T cells and CD8+ T cells were sorted from peripheral blood as separate populations.

The sequence links TRBV5-1 to TRBJ2-5, with the D gene not clear enough to name. The receptor comes from an adult with an advanced solid tumor such as melanoma, head and neck, liver or kidney cancer. The material sequenced was CD4+ or CD8+ T cells sorted from blood, taken in a trial of the OX40 agonist ivuxolimab. Here the CDR3 is given as CASSLSPATQSQETQYF. DNA sequence: TGCGCCAGCAGCCTAAGCCCCGCGACACAGTCCCAAGAGACCCAGTACTTC.